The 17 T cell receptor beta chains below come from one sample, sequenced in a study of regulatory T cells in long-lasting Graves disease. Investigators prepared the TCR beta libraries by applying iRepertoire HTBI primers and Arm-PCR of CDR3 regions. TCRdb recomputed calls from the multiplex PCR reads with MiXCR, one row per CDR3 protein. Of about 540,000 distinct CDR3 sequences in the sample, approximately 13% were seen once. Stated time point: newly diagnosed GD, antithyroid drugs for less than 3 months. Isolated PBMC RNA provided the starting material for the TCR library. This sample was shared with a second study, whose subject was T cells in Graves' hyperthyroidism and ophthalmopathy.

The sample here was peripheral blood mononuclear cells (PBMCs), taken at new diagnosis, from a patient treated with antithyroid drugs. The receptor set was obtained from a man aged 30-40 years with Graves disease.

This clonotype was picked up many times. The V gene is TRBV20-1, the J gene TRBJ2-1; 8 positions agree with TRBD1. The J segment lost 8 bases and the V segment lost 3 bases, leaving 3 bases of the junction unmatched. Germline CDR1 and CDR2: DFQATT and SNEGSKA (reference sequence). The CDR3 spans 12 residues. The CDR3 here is CSASPGGYEQFF. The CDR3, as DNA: TGCAGTGCTAGTCCAGGGGGCTATGAGCAGTTCTTC.

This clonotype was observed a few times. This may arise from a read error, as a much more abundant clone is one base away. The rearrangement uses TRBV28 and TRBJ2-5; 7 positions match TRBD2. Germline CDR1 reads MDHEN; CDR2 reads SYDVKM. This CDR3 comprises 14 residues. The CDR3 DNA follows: TGTGCCAGCAGCGAGCGGGACTTCGAAGAGGCCCAGTACTTC. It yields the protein CASSERDFEEAQYF.

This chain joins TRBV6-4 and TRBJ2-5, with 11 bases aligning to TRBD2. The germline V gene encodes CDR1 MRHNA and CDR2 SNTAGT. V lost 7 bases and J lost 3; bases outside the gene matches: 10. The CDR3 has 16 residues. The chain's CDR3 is CASTARLAGNKETQYF. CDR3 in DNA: TGTGCCAGCACGGCCAGACTAGCGGGGAATAAAGAGACCCAGTACTTC.

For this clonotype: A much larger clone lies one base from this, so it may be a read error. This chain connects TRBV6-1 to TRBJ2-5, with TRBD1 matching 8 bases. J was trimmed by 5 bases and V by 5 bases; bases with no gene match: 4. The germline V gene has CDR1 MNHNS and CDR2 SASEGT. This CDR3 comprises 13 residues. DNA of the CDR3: TGTGCCAGCAGTACTCACAGGGGGGAGACCCAGTACTTC. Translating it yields CASSTHRGETQYF.

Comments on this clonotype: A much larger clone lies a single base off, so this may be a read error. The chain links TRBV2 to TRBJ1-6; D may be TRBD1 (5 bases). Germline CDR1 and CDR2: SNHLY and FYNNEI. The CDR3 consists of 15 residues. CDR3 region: CASRQQETDNSPLRF. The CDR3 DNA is TGTGCCAGCAGGCAGCAAGAGACAGACAATTCACCCCTCCGCTTT.

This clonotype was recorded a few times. The CDR3 loop is CASRNRGEQFF. CDR3 nucleotide sequence: TGTGCCAGCAGAAACAGGGGCGAGCAGTTCTTC. The chain uses TRBV6-2 or TRBV6-3 and TRBJ2-1, with TRBD1 identical over 7 bases. V was clipped by 6 bases and J by 10 bases; unmatched bases: 3. The CDR3 is made up of 11 amino acids. Germline assignment: CDR1 MNHEY and CDR2 SVGEGT.

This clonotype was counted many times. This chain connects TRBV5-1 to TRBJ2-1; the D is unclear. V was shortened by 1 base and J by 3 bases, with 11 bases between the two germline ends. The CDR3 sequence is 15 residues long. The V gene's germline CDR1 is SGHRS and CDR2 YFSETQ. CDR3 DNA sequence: TGCGCCAGCAGCTTGCTCTTCGGAAGCTACAATGAGCAGTTCTTC. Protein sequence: CASSLLFGSYNEQFF.

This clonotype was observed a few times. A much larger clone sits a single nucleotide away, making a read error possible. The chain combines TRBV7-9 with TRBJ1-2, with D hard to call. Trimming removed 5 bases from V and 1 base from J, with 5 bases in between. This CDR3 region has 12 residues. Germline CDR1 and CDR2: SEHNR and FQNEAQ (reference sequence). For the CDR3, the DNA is TGTGCCAGCAGCCCACGTAACTATGGCTACACCTTC. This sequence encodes CASSPRNYGYTF.

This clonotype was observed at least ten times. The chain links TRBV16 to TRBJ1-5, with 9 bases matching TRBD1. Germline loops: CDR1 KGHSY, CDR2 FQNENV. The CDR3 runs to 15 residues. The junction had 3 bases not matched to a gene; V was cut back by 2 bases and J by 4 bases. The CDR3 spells CASSQGGQGNQPQHF. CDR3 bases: TGTGCCAGCAGCCAAGGTGGACAGGGGAATCAGCCCCAGCATTTT.

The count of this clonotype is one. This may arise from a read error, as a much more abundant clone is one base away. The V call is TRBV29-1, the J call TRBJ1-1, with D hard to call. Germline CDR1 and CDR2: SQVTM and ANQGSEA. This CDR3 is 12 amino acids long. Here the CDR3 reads CSVPDLNTEALF. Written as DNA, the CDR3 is TGCAGCGTACCTGACCTGAACACTGAAGCTCTCTTT.

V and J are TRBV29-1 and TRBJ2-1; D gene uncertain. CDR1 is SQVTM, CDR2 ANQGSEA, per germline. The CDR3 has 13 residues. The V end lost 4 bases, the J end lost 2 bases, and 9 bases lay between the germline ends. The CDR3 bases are TGCAGCGTTGTCCCAGCGCCCTACAATGAGCAGTTCTTC. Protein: CSVVPAPYNEQFF.

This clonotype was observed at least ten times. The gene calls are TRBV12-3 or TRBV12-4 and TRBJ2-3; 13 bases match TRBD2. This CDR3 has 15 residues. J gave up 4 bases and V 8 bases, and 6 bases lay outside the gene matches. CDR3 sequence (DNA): TGTGCCAGCCCCCCCGGACTAGCGGGAGCAGATACGCAGTATTTT. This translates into CASPPGLAGADTQYF.

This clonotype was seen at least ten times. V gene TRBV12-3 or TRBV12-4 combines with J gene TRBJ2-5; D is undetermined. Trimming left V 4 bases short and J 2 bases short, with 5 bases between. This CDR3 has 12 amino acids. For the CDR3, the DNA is TGTGCCAGCAGTTATGGGCAAGAGACCCAGTACTTC. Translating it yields CASSYGQETQYF.

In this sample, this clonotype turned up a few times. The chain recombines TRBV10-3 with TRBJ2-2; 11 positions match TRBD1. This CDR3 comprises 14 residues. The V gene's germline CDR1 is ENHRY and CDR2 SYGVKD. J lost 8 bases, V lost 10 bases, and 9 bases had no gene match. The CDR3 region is CATMRTGGGGELFF. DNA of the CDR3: TGTGCCACAATGAGGACAGGGGGCGGGGGGGAGCTGTTTTTT.

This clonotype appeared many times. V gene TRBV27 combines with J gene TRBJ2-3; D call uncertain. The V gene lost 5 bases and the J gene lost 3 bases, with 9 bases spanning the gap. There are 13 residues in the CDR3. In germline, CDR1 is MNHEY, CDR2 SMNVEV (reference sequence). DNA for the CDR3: TGTGCCAGCAGTCGGAGACGTACAGATACGCAGTATTTT. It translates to CASSRRRTDTQYF.

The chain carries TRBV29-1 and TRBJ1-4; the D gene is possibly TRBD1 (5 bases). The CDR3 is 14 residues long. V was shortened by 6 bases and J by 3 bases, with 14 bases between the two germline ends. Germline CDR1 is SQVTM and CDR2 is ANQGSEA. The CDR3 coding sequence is TGCAGCGTCAGGGACCGCGAGCCTAATGAAAAACTGTTTTTT. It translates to CSVRDREPNEKLFF.

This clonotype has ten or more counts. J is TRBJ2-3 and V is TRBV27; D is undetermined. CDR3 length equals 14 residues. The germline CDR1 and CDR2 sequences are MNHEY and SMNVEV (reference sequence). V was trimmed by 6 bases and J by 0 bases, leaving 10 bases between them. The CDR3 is CASSRIGSTDTQYF. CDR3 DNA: TGTGCCAGCAGCCGAATAGGAAGCACAGATACGCAGTATTTT.